The entry that follows covers one T cell receptor (beta chain) sequence. Per the authors' pipeline: Estimation of nucleated cell counts relied on the amplification of reference gene primers. TCRdb's copy holds only in-frame clones and misses some; the assay was immunoSEQ multiplex PCR. That table supplies the V and J calls and clone size; D and trimming were determined from the DNA. The table records about 160,000 clones, 60% to 85% of them present only once. With 2 bases removed from V and 0 bases from J, the gap between germline ends came to 10 bases. There are 15 residues in the CDR3. Germline lookup yields CDR1 SGHNT and CDR2 YYREEE (reference sequence). The data were obtained in a study of blood T cell repertoires in COVID-19. The overall study: Sites across the United States, Italy and Spain contributed samples from acute and convalescent COVID-19. Nucleic acid was either cDNA or gDNA, and it came from T cells, B-cell-depleted T cells, or PBMCs.

J is TRBJ2-3 and V is TRBV5-4; D is perhaps TRBD2 (5 bases). This TCR derives from a man between 60 and 70 years old with acute or convalescent COVID-19. Material for sequencing was peripheral blood. CDR3 bases: TGTGCCAGCAGCTTTGGCGGAGGAAGCACAGATACGCAGTATTTT. Translating it yields CASSFGGGSTDTQYF.